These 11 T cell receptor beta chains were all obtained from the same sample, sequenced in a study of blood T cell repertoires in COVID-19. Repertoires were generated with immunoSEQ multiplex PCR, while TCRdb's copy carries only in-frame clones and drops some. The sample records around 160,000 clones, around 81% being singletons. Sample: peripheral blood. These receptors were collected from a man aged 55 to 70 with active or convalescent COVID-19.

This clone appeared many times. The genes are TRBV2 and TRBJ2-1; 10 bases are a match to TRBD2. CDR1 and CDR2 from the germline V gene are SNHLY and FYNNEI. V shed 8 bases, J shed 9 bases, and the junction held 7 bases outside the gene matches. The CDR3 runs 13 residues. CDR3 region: CASGLAGVSEQFF. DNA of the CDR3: TGTGCCAGCGGCCTAGCGGGAGTCTCTGAGCAGTTCTTC.

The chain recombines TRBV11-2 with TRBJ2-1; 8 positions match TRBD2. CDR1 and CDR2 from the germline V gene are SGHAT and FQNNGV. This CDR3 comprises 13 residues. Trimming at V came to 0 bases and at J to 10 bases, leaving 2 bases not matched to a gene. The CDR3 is CASSLDRGGEQFF. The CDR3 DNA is TGTGCCAGCAGCTTAGATCGGGGGGGCGAGCAGTTCTTC. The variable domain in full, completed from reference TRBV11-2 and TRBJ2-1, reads EAGVAQSPRYKIIEKRQSVAFWCNPISGHATLYWYQQILGQGPKLLIQFQNNGVVDDSQLPKDRFSAERLKGVDSTLKIQPAKLEDSAVYLCASSLDRGGEQFFGPGTRLTVL.

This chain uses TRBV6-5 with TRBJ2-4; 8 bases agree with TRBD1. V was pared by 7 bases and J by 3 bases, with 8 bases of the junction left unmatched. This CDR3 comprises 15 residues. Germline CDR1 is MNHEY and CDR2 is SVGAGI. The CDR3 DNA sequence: TGTGCCAGCAACCCCCAGGGGGCCGGCAAAAACATTCAGTACTTC. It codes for CASNPQGAGKNIQYF.

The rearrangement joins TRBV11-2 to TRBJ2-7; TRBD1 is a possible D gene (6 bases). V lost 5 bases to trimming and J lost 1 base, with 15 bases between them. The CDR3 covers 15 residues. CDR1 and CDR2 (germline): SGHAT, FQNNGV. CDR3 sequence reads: CASSRNRDMSYEQYF. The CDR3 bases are TGTGCCAGCAGCAGAAACCGGGACATGTCCTACGAGCAGTACTTC.

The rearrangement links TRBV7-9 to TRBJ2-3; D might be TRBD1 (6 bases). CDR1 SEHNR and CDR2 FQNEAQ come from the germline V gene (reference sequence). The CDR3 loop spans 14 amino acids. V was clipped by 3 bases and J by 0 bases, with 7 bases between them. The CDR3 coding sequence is TGTGCCAGCAGCTTCCAGGGGAGCACAGATACGCAGTATTTT. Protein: CASSFQGSTDTQYF.

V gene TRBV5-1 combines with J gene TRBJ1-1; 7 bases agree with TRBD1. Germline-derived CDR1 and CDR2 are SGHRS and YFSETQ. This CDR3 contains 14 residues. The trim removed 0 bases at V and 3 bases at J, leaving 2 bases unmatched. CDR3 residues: CASSLATGDTEAFF. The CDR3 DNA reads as TGCGCCAGCAGCTTGGCCACAGGGGACACTGAAGCTTTCTTT.

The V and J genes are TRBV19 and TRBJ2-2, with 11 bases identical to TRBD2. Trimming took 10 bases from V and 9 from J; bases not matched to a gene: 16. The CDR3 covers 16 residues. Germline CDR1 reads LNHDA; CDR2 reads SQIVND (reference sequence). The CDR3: CATRGELAGVSRELFF. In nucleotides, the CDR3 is TGTGCCACTCGGGGGGAACTAGCGGGAGTATCCCGGGAGCTGTTTTTT. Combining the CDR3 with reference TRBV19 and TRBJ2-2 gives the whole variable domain DGGITQSPKYLFRKEGQNVTLSCEQNLNHDAMYWYRQDPGQGLRLIYYSQIVNDFQKGDIAEGYSVSREKKESFPLTVTSAQKNPTAFYLCATRGELAGVSRELFFGEGSRLTVL.

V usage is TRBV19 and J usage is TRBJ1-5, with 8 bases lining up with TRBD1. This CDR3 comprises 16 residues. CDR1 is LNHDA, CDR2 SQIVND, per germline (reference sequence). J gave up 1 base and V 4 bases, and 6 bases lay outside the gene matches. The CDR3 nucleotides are TGTGCCAGTAGTAGCAAACAGGGGGGAAGCAATCAGCCCCAGCATTTT. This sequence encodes CASSSKQGGSNQPQHF.

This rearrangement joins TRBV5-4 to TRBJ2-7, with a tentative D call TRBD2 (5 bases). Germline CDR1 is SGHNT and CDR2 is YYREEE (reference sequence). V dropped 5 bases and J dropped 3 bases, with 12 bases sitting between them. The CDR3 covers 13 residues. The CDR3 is CASRLEGNYEQYF. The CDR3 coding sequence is TGTGCCAGCAGACTCGAGGGCAACTACGAGCAGTACTTC.

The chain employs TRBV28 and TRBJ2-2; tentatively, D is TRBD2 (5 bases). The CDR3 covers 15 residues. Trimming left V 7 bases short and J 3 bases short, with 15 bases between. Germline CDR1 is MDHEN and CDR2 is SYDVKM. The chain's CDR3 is CASTAEWRDTGELFF. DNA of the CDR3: TGTGCCAGCACCGCCGAATGGCGGGACACCGGGGAGCTGTTTTTT.

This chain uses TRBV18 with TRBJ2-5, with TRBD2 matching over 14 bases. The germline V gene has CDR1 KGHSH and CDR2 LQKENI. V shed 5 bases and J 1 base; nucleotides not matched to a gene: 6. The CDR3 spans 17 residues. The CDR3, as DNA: TGTGCCAGCTCATCGGGACTAGCGGGGGCCTTCCAAGAGACCCAGTACTTC. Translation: CASSSGLAGAFQETQYF.